Presented here are 15 T cell receptor beta chains from one specimen sequenced in a study of shared clonotypes between healthy human individuals (dated by TCRdb to about 2020). Libraries came from the immunoSEQ multiplex PCR assay. TCRdb's version of the immuneACCESS table is confined to in-frame rearrangements and falls short of the full clone set. An unresolved V gene accounts for under half of the shortfall where checked; the remainder is of unknown origin. The sample table shows about 2.1 million clones, and 85% to 95% are seen once. The top ten hold 1.5% to 2% of the sample. CD8 naive samples were obtained by positive selection for CCR7 among CD45RO-negative cells, yielding a CD45RA+CCR7+ population from which TemRA cells were excluded. Sequenced sample: naive CD8+ T cells from PBMCs. The sample's cell subset or site label, decoded: CD45RA+CCR7+. The receptors originated from a man in his late teens or twenties in good health. Some clones in this sample may be carry-over from other donors' samples.

The J gene is TRBJ2-2, the V gene TRBV9; D is perhaps TRBD2 (6 bases). V lost 0 bases and J lost 1, with 10 bases in between. This CDR3 has 16 residues. Germline V gives CDR1 SGDLS, CDR2 YYNGEE. The CDR3 protein is CASSVDGDLNTGELFF. The CDR3 DNA sequence: TGTGCCAGCAGCGTAGACGGGGACTTGAACACCGGGGAGCTGTTTTTT.

This chain joins TRBV19 and TRBJ2-2; D possibly corresponds to TRBD1 (5 bases). Germline V CDR1 and CDR2: LNHDA, SQIVND (reference sequence). This CDR3 is built from 17 residues. The germline V and J ends were trimmed by 1 base and 4 bases, with 16 bases remaining between them. The CDR3 is CASSIAGSGSGTGELFF. CDR3 DNA: TGTGCCAGTAGTATAGCCGGGTCAGGGTCTGGCACCGGGGAGCTGTTTTTT.

The gene calls are TRBV9 and TRBJ2-7; 10 positions match TRBD2. Germline CDR1 SGDLS, CDR2 YYNGEE. The CDR3 contains 15 residues. V lost 0 bases and J lost 4; bases outside the gene matches: 4. The DNA for the CDR3 is TGTGCCAGCAGCGTAGACTCTAGCGGGAGTTACGAGCAGTACTTC. It is translated as CASSVDSSGSYEQYF.

This sequence joins TRBV27 and TRBJ2-1, with 9 bases identical to TRBD2. Germline V gene sequence: CDR1 MNHEY, CDR2 SMNVEV (reference sequence). CDR3 length: 15 amino acids. The J segment lost 5 bases and the V segment lost 7 bases, leaving 9 bases of the junction unmatched. The CDR3 loop reads CASTWGTSTNNEQFF. The CDR3 coding sequence is TGTGCCAGCACCTGGGGGACTAGCACCAACAATGAGCAGTTCTTC.

The chain recombines TRBV27 with TRBJ2-3; D is undetermined. The V end lost 8 bases, the J end lost 6 bases, and 15 bases lay between the germline ends. Per the germline V gene, CDR1 is MNHEY and CDR2 is SMNVEV (reference sequence). The CDR3 length is 13 residues. CDR3 amino acids: CASGAQTWDTQYF. CDR3 nucleotide sequence: TGTGCCAGCGGCGCACAGACATGGGATACGCAGTATTTT.

V is TRBV7-3 and J is TRBJ2-7; 7 nucleotides line up with TRBD1. CDR1 and CDR2 from the germline V gene are SGHTA and FQGTGA. The CDR3 covers 14 residues. J gave up 5 bases and V 4 bases, and 8 bases lay outside the gene matches. CDR3 region: CASSSQGVLNEQYF. CDR3 DNA: TGTGCCAGCAGCTCCCAGGGGGTCCTAAACGAGCAGTACTTC.

The gene calls are TRBV4-1 and TRBJ2-4; D uncertain. CDR3 length: 12 amino acids. Germline-derived CDR1 and CDR2 are MGHRA and YSYEKL. V lost 2 bases and J lost 6, with 5 bases in between. The DNA for the CDR3 is TGCGCCAGCAGCCAACCCTCAAACATTCAGTACTTC. This gives the protein CASSQPSNIQYF.

This chain joins TRBV7-9 and TRBJ1-4; no firm D call. Trimming shortened V by 4 bases and J by 4 bases, and 10 bases separated the two germline ends. The CDR3 consists of 14 residues. Germline CDR1 SEHNR, CDR2 FQNEAQ (reference sequence). The CDR3 coding sequence is TGTGCCAGCAGCTCCGTACTGAGTAATGAAAAACTGTTTTTT. Its protein is CASSSVLSNEKLFF.

The V gene is TRBV10-3, the J gene TRBJ2-5, with D perhaps TRBD1 (6 bases). This CDR3 has 14 amino acids. Trimming shortened V by 4 bases and J by 4 bases, and 13 bases separated the two germline ends. Germline assignment: CDR1 ENHRY and CDR2 SYGVKD. CDR3 sequence: CAISGDRTLETQYF. The CDR3 DNA reads TGTGCCATCAGTGGAGACAGGACCTTAGAGACCCAGTACTTC.

In DNA, the CDR3 is TGTGCCATCAGTGAGTCGGGGGCCCCCAATCAGCCCCAGCATTTT. Amino acids: CAISESGAPNQPQHF. The chain recombines TRBV10-3 with TRBJ1-5; D might be TRBD1 (6 bases). The CDR3 is 15 amino acids. Germline V CDR1 and CDR2: ENHRY, SYGVKD. Trimming shortened V by 0 bases and J by 3 bases, and 9 bases separated the two germline ends.

In regard to this clone: This specimen includes other DNA sequences encoding the same CDR3. In DNA, the CDR3 is TGTGCCAGCAGCCGGCTCGGCTACGAGCAGTACTTC. Encoded protein: CASSRLGYEQYF. J is TRBJ2-7 and V is TRBV14; no definite D call. Germline V gene sequence: CDR1 SGHDN, CDR2 FVKESK. This CDR3 region has 12 residues. Trimming took off 4 bases at V and 3 bases at J, with 7 bases between the two ends.

The CDR3 loop reads CASSWGGYYGYTF. CDR3 DNA: TGTGCCAGCAGTTGGGGGGGATACTATGGCTACACCTTC. The chain is built from TRBV7-2 and TRBJ1-2, with D possibly TRBD1 on 5 matching bases. CDR3 length equals 13 residues. The V end was cut by 6 bases, the J end by 3 bases, with 11 bases between. CDR1 and CDR2 from the germline V gene are SGHTA and FQGNSA.

This chain joins TRBV19 and TRBJ1-5; the D gene is possibly TRBD1 (5 bases). Germline CDR1 LNHDA, CDR2 SQIVND (reference sequence). The CDR3 runs 16 residues. V lost 5 bases, J lost 5 bases, and 19 bases lay in between. The CDR3 bases are TGTGCCAGTAGTGAGGGGTCCCAGGGCCCCTATCAGCCCCAGCATTTT. It is translated as CASSEGSQGPYQPQHF.

The chain recombines TRBV21-1 with TRBJ1-2. TRBV21-1 is deemed a pseudogene. The CDR3 runs 11 residues. The CDR3 sequence: CASGVAFRYTF. CDR3 coding DNA: TGTGCCAGCGGGGTGGCCTTTCGCTACACCTTC.

Turning to this clone: Within the sample, other DNA sequences also encode this same CDR3. V is TRBV2 and J is TRBJ2-7; the match to TRBD1 covers 7 bases. Per the germline V gene, CDR1 is SNHLY and CDR2 is FYNNEI. The CDR3 consists of 15 residues. The V and J ends lost 1 base and 3 bases, in that order; junction bases with no gene match: 6. CDR3 DNA: TGTGCCAGCAGTGAAGGACAGGGACGGAGCTACGAGCAGTACTTC. Its translation is CASSEGQGRSYEQYF.